This T cell receptor beta chain was profiled in a study of shared clonotypes between healthy human individuals. General study results and limits: Larger estimated richness was generally seen in naive subsets than in memory subsets. Sampling used blood alone; tissue repertoires probably differ.

It was CD45RO-negative cells, positively selected for CCR7, that made up naive CD8 cells, with terminally differentiated effector memory CD45RA+ cells excluded. Per the study methods: Filtering differed since immunoSEQ provided only junctions, with no quality scores. Only in-frame clones appear in the TCRdb table, and some are missing; sequencing was by immunoSEQ multiplex PCR. For V, J and clone size, that table is used; D and trimming come from the DNA. This sample has 1.5 million to 2.5 million clones, with roughly 94% found just once. This clone was counted between two and nine times. Antigen specificity is unknown. The same CDR3 can be traced to other DNA sequences in this sample. This receptor was obtained from a young man in good health. The material sequenced was naive CD8+ T cells sorted from blood.

The DNA of the CDR3 is TGTGCCAGCAGTTTATCTTCCGGGAGCAATCAGCCCCAGCATTTT. It codes for CASSLSSGSNQPQHF. The genes are TRBV27 and TRBJ1-5; D gene ambiguous. The V end lost 0 bases, the J end lost 1 base, and 7 bases lay between the germline ends. The germline V gene encodes CDR1 MNHEY and CDR2 SMNVEV (reference sequence). The CDR3 totals 15 residues.